This T cell receptor beta chain was recorded in a study of T cell changes during pregnancy in multiple sclerosis. This table comes from immunoSEQ multiplex PCR, and its TCRdb copy is limited to in-frame clones, with some not included. The repertoire includes about 28,000 clones, about 91% of them detected once, and 0.6% to 0.8% sits in the top ten. The CDR3 consists of 15 residues. CDR1 SGHNT and CDR2 YENEEA come from the germline V gene. Trimming left V 4 bases short and J 8 bases short, with 15 bases between. This specimen consisted of CD4+ T cells from peripheral blood mononuclear cells, obtained in the first trimester of pregnancy. V gene TRBV11-3 combines with J gene TRBJ1-6; perhaps TRBD1 as D (5 bases). This TCR derives from a female donor in good health, enrolled as a control in a pregnancy study. The CDR3 sequence is CASSWGGDVDSPLHF. In DNA, the CDR3 is TGTGCCAGCAGCTGGGGCGGTGATGTGGATTCACCCCTCCACTTT.